Shown below are 17 T cell receptor beta chains from a single sample sequenced in a study of cytomegalovirus exposure and HLA in healthy donors (TCRdb year 2017). The library was built by means of the immunoSEQ multiplex PCR assay. TCRdb obtained this table from immuneACCESS and retained in-frame rearrangements with V and J assigned. These tables miss some clones; where compared with another copy, unresolved V genes account for less than half of the shortfall, and the remainder is unexplained. The sample data list about 120,000 clones, and 86% of these were observed just once. Roughly 5% of the sample goes to the ten largest clones. Sequencing was done on a sample of PBMCs. Every receptor here comes from a man between 18 and 35 years old in good health and CMV-seronegative.

V usage is TRBV4-1 and J usage is TRBJ1-2; 7 bases line up with TRBD1. The V segment lost 6 bases and the J segment 3 bases; nucleotides outside the gene matches: 7. The CDR3 extends over 14 amino acids. Germline assignment: CDR1 MGHRA and CDR2 YSYEKL. This CDR3 is CASSATGTDYGYTF. CDR3 nucleotide sequence: TGCGCCAGCAGTGCTACCGGGACAGACTATGGCTACACCTTC.

The V and J genes are TRBV7-6 and TRBJ2-2, with TRBD2 matching 11 bases. CDR3 length: 17 amino acids. Germline V gene sequence: CDR1 SGHVS, CDR2 FNYEAQ. The V segment lost 5 bases and the J segment 3 bases; nucleotides outside the gene matches: 8. CDR3 DNA sequence: TGTGCCAGCAGCCAGAATAGCGGGGGGGCATACACCGGGGAGCTGTTTTTT. Protein sequence: CASSQNSGGAYTGELFF.

This clone came up once. The chain employs TRBV18 and TRBJ2-7; D unclear. The CDR3 extends over 13 amino acids. CDR1 KGHSH and CDR2 LQKENI come from the germline V gene. Trimming removed 0 bases from V and 0 bases from J, with 3 bases in between. Written as DNA, the CDR3 is TGTGCCAGCTCACCACCGAGCTCCTACGAGCAGTACTTC. It yields the protein CASSPPSSYEQYF. The full variable domain, with the rest looked up from reference TRBV18 and TRBJ2-7, is NAGVMQNPRHLVRRRGQEARLRCSPMKGHSHVYWYRQLPEEGLKFMVYLQKENIIDESGMPKERFSAEFPKEGPSILRIQQVVRGDSAAYFCASSPPSSYEQYFGPGTRLTVT.

CDR3 in amino acids: CASSPQGGLGGDTQYF. The DNA of the CDR3 is TGTGCCAGCAGCCCCCAAGGGGGACTAGGGGGGGATACGCAGTATTTT. The chain joins TRBV7-9 to TRBJ2-3; 8 bases agree with TRBD2. Per germline, CDR1 SEHNR and CDR2 FQNEAQ (reference sequence). The CDR3 totals 16 residues. The junction had 13 bases not matched to a gene; V was cut back by 5 bases and J by 6 bases.

The chain is built from TRBV7-9 and TRBJ2-3; possibly TRBD2 for D (6 bases). Between the trimmed V and J ends, which lost 5 bases and 9 bases, there was a span of 15 bases. The CDR3 runs to 13 residues. Germline assignment: CDR1 SEHNR and CDR2 FQNEAQ (reference sequence). CDR3 amino acids: CASSLRVGGTQYF. The CDR3 DNA reads TGTGCCAGCAGCCTAAGGGTGGGAGGCACGCAGTATTTT.

This clone was recorded once. V and J are TRBV5-6 and TRBJ1-2; 7 nucleotides align to TRBD1. V was pared by 0 bases and J by 0 bases, with 2 bases of the junction left unmatched. The germline CDR1 and CDR2 sequences are SGHDT and YYEEEE. This CDR3 has 15 amino acids. DNA of the CDR3: TGTGCCAGCAGCTTGGCCCAGGGGGCTAACTATGGCTACACCTTC. Protein product: CASSLAQGANYGYTF.

This chain links TRBV19 with TRBJ2-7, with TRBD2 as a possible D gene (6 bases). This CDR3 has 14 residues. The germline gives CDR1 LNHDA, CDR2 SQIVND (reference sequence). V was pared by 10 bases and J by 0 bases, with 16 bases between. The DNA of the CDR3 is TGTGCCACCTTTGGCGGGGCGAGCTCCTACGAGCAGTACTTC. It codes for CATFGGASSYEQYF.

The genes are TRBV11-2 and TRBJ2-7; possible D gene TRBD1, 6 bases. CDR3 length equals 13 residues. CDR1 and CDR2 from the germline V gene are SGHAT and FQNNGV. V lost 5 bases and J 1 base, leaving 9 bases between the germline ends. DNA of the CDR3: TGTGCCAGCAGCGGACAGCGGTCCTACGAGCAGTACTTC. Protein: CASSGQRSYEQYF.

The chain is built from TRBV2 and TRBJ2-7; D may be TRBD2 (6 bases). The V end lost 7 bases, the J end lost 2 bases, and 15 bases lay between the germline ends. There are 14 residues in the CDR3. Germline V gene sequence: CDR1 SNHLY, CDR2 FYNNEI. The CDR3 coding sequence is TGTGCCAGCACCGGCGGGACCAGCACCTACGAGCAGTACTTC. Protein product: CASTGGTSTYEQYF.

In this sample, this clone turned up a few times. The rearrangement uses TRBV2 and TRBJ1-1, with a tentative D call TRBD1 (5 bases). Germline V gene lookup returns CDR1 SNHLY and CDR2 FYNNEI. This CDR3 contains 13 residues. V was pared by 3 bases and J by 10 bases, with 15 bases between. The DNA of the CDR3 is TGTGCCAGCAGTGAGGGGGGTTTGGTTAGAGCTTTCTTT. Protein: CASSEGGLVRAFF.

The chain carries TRBV19 and TRBJ2-7, with TRBD1 identical over 9 bases. The CDR3 is made up of 17 amino acids. V gave up 2 bases and J gave up 5 bases; unmatched junction bases: 13. Germline assignment: CDR1 LNHDA and CDR2 SQIVND (reference sequence). CDR3 loop: CASSISNQGTGSDEQYF. The CDR3 DNA sequence: TGTGCCAGTAGTATATCAAACCAGGGGACAGGGTCTGACGAGCAGTACTTC.

The V gene is TRBV10-2, the J gene TRBJ1-1; unclear D gene. Germline V gives CDR1 WSHSY, CDR2 SAAADI. Trimming took off 9 bases at V and 7 bases at J, with 15 bases between the two ends. There are 12 residues in the CDR3. CDR3 sequence: CARVPRHREAFF. The CDR3 region has the DNA TGCGCCAGGGTCCCAAGACATCGTGAAGCTTTCTTT.

The chain has TRBV25-1 and TRBJ1-4; weak D call: TRBD1 (5 bases). V lost 8 bases and J lost 3, with 16 bases in between. The CDR3 spans 15 residues. The germline gives CDR1 MGHDK, CDR2 SYGVNS. CDR3 amino acids: CASRQAGTANEKLFF. Written as DNA, the CDR3 is TGTGCCAGCCGGCAGGCGGGGACGGCTAATGAAAAACTGTTTTTT. The full variable domain, completed using reference TRBV25-1 and TRBJ1-4, is EADIYQTPRYLVIGTGKKITLECSQTMGHDKMYWYQQDPGMELHLIHYSYGVNSTEKGDLSSESTVSRIRTEHFPLTLESARPSHTSQYLCASRQAGTANEKLFFGSGTQLSVL.

The genes are TRBV12-2 and TRBJ1-4. TRBV12-2 is a pseudogene. The CDR3 is 15 amino acids. This chain's CDR3 is CASRLAPPRNEKLFF. The CDR3 DNA reads TGTGCAAGTCGCTTAGCCCCCCCGAGAAATGAAAAACTGTTTTTT.

The rearrangement links TRBV6-6 to TRBJ2-5; 8 bases are shared with TRBD2. CDR1 is MNHNY, CDR2 SVGAGI, per germline (reference sequence). The CDR3 spans 16 residues. With 0 bases clipped from V and 5 bases from J, the junction kept 8 bases outside the gene matches. The CDR3 loop is CASSYSKAGGGETQYF. CDR3 DNA: TGTGCCAGCAGTTACTCGAAGGCAGGCGGGGGGGAGACCCAGTACTTC.

V gene TRBV5-4 combines with J gene TRBJ2-5; 8 bases match TRBD2. Looked up from germline, CDR1 is SGHNT and CDR2 is YYREEE (reference sequence). The CDR3 is 14 amino acids. V shed 5 bases and J 1 base; nucleotides not matched to a gene: 4. The CDR3 region is CASRDGLAQETQYF. The CDR3 nucleotides read TGTGCCAGCAGGGATGGACTAGCCCAAGAGACCCAGTACTTC.

Concerning this clone itself: The junction shows a germline mismatch at one end, possibly a read error. The V and J genes are TRBV5-1 and TRBJ2-7; 7 positions match TRBD1. The CDR3 is 15 residues long. CDR1 is SGHRS and CDR2 is YFSETQ in the germline V gene. Here the CDR3 DNA reads TGTGCCAGCAGCCCGGGGCACAGGGGTCTCTACGAGCAGTACTTC. Its protein product is CASSPGHRGLYEQYF.